This TCR beta chain was captured in a study of cytomegalovirus exposure and HLA in healthy donors. Study results and caveats: Earlier analysis looked at TCR beta V segments, and most were productive about 87% or about 30% of the time. Because they were indistinguishable, some V segments, including TRBV6-2 and TRBV6-3, were excluded.

On this clone: Its cognate antigen is unknown.

Use of 60 Vbeta and 13 Jbeta primers characterized the PCR. TCRdb's table, derived via immunoSEQ multiplex PCR, lists solely in-frame clones and lacks some. There are under 250,000 clones in the sample, with 0.95% to 1.3% held by the top ten. Donors were nominally healthy when sampled, though unrecorded immune exposures were likely. Trimming removed 3 bases from V and 6 bases from J, with 12 bases in between. This CDR3 comprises 14 residues. The germline V gene has CDR1 LNHNV and CDR2 YYDKDF (reference sequence). The sequencing input was PBMCs. This receptor was taken from a girl aged 2-10 years in good health and CMV-seropositive. The rearrangement links TRBV15 to TRBJ2-1; D gene uncertain. The CDR3 DNA sequence: TGTGCCACCAGCAGGGGCTCCTTGTCCAATGAGCAGTTCTTC. This codes for CATSRGSLSNEQFF.